This T cell receptor (beta chain) emerged from a study of T cell repertoires in cytomegalovirus infection. MiXCR was run by TCRdb on the reads, yielding one entry per CDR3 protein. The sample shows about 770,000 distinct CDR3 sequences, roughly 28% of them seen only once. With V trimmed by 7 bases and J by 1 base, 6 bases remained unmatched. CDR3 length: 16 amino acids. Germline-derived CDR1 and CDR2 are MNHEY and SVGEGT. To note about this clonotype: No antigen is known for it.

The J gene is TRBJ2-1, the V gene TRBV6-2 or TRBV6-3, with TRBD2 matching 11 bases. The TCR was taken from a human donor in good health (CMV status not recorded). Some clones in this sample may be carry-over from other donors' samples. The material sequenced was cultured CD8+ T cells from PBMCs, taken from culture after CMV antigen stimulation. CDR3 region: CASNTLAGVSYNEQFF. The DNA of the CDR3 is TGTGCCAGCAATACACTAGCGGGGGTGTCCTACAATGAGCAGTTCTTC.